This T cell receptor beta chain was captured by sequencing in a study of cytomegalovirus exposure and HLA in healthy donors. Study findings and constraints: CMV antigen specificity was confirmed in vitro for a few CMV-associated chains. Most subjects had HLA-A and HLA-B alleles reportedly predicted accurately by TCR beta sequences. Earlier analysis looked at TCR beta V segments, and most were productive about 90% or about 30% of the time.

The PCR made use of 60 Vbeta and 13 Jbeta primers. The repertoire was sequenced with immunoSEQ multiplex PCR; TCRdb's copy has only in-frame clones and lacks some. Of some 97,000 clones in the sample, approximately 73% were seen once. Donors in the study were healthy people who gave bone marrow. V dropped 3 bases and J dropped 4 bases, with 21 bases sitting between them. The CDR3 runs 17 residues. Germline CDR1 reads KGHSH; CDR2 reads LQKENI. Comments on this clone: Its specificity is not known.

The sequencing sample was made of PBMCs. The receptor was isolated from a woman in her 50s in good health and CMV-seropositive. The chain joins TRBV18 to TRBJ2-5; D is uncertain. CDR3 amino acids: CASSPTVSSPFRETQYF. The CDR3 DNA sequence: TGTGCCAGCTCACCGACTGTTAGTTCACCCTTTCGAGAGACCCAGTACTTC. Filled out from reference TRBV18 and TRBJ2-5, the complete variable domain reads NAGVMQNPRHLVRRRGQEARLRCSPMKGHSHVYWYRQLPEEGLKFMVYLQKENIIDESGMPKERFSAEFPKEGPSILRIQQVVRGDSAAYFCASSPTVSSPFRETQYFGPGTRLLVL.